Following are 3 T cell receptor beta chains from one sample sequenced in a study of T cell changes during pregnancy in multiple sclerosis. Method: immunoSEQ multiplex PCR; TCRdb's copy keeps in-frame clones and lacks some. The sample contains tens of thousands of clones, about 90% of which appear only once. The sample consisted of peripheral blood, taken in the third trimester of pregnancy. Receptors originate from a female donor in good health, enrolled as a control in a pregnancy study.

The V call is TRBV2, the J call TRBJ2-7; D not resolved. Deletions cut 4 bases from V and 5 bases from J, with 12 bases between. The CDR3 is 13 residues long. Germline loops: CDR1 SNHLY, CDR2 FYNNEI. The DNA for the CDR3 is TGTGCCAGCAGTGTGACTCAAGAACACGAGCAGTACTTC. Residues: CASSVTQEHEQYF.

The chain employs TRBV21-1 and TRBJ1-3; the table's D gene call, TRBD1, was not cross checked with the DNA. TRBV21-1 is flagged as a pseudogene. There are 16 residues in the CDR3. CDR3 residues: CASSRPGIRSGNTIYF. CDR3 in DNA: TGTGCCAGCAGCAGGCCAGGGATTAGGTCTGGAAACACCATATATTTT.

Of note for this clone: Mismatch with germline at one junction end may stem from a read error. The genes are TRBV7-7 and TRBJ2-7; 9 bases are shared with TRBD1. The CDR3 contains 15 residues. Germline CDR1 reads SSHAT; CDR2 reads FNYEAQ (reference sequence). CDR3 sequence: CASSSWGQGAYEQYF. The CDR3 coding sequence is TGTGCTAGCAGCTCGTGGGGACAGGGAGCCTACGAGCAGTACTTC.